What follows is one T cell receptor beta chain and its context. Its antigen is still unknown. Trimming removed 4 bases from V and 6 bases from J, with 18 bases in between. CDR1 and CDR2 (germline): SGHRS, YFSETQ. The CDR3 is 15 residues long. This sample stems from a study of cytomegalovirus exposure and HLA in healthy donors. Study background: The 90 to 150 validation repertoires used the same platform as the approximately 670 first-cohort repertoires (as reported by a later analysis). Study-wide findings and caveats: Reports credit the classifier with highly specific, highly sensitive diagnosis of cytomegalovirus status. It was fewer than 200 TCR beta chains that were listed as cytomegalovirus-associated. Rarity characterized most TCR sequences, yet some public TCRs appeared in many donors.

Some clones are missing from TCRdb's copy, which holds only in-frame ones; the method was immunoSEQ multiplex PCR. This table holds under 400,000 clones, approximately 86% found once. Sequenced: PBMCs. This chain uses TRBV5-1 with TRBJ2-3; D perhaps matches TRBD2 (5 bases). This TCR was recovered from a man aged 25-45 years in good health and CMV-seronegative. In nucleotides, the CDR3 is TGCGCCAGCAGCCACGGACTGGGGAGTGGGGATACGCAGTATTTT. As protein: CASSHGLGSGDTQYF.